This TCR beta chain was identified in a study of beta chain features in type 1 diabetes. Across the whole study: Healthy donors and patients had similar age, gender and cell yields. All of the samples together had 107,917,701 sorted cells examined.

The investigators reverse transcribed all of the isolated RNA, so they sequenced expressed TCRB transcripts. The data were produced by immunoSEQ multiplex PCR, yet TCRdb's version contains in-frame clones alone and is incomplete. The repertoire has under 300,000 clones, about 15% of them found once; the top ten carry roughly 0.019%. CD45RO/CCR7/CD25/CD127/CD95/CD27 staining was used to isolate CD4+ naive, central memory, regulatory and stem cell-like memory cells by sorting. Only a few counts were recorded for this clone. What it binds is unknown. At one of its ends the junction is not consistent with the germline gene, which may arise from a read error. General study results and limits: Type 1 diabetes patients showed a moderate but significant shortening of TCRB CDR3s in all four CD4+ subsets.

The CDR3 sequence is 15 residues long. Germline assignment: CDR1 MGHRA and CDR2 YSYEKL. V is TRBV4-1 and J is TRBJ2-5; 9 positions match TRBD1. The source is a man aged 25 to 40 with type 1 diabetes. Sequenced: naive CD4+ T cells from blood. The CDR3 DNA reads as TGTGCCAGCAGCGTCCGGGACAGGGATGGGGAGACCCAGTACTTC. Its translation is CASSVRDRDGETQYF.